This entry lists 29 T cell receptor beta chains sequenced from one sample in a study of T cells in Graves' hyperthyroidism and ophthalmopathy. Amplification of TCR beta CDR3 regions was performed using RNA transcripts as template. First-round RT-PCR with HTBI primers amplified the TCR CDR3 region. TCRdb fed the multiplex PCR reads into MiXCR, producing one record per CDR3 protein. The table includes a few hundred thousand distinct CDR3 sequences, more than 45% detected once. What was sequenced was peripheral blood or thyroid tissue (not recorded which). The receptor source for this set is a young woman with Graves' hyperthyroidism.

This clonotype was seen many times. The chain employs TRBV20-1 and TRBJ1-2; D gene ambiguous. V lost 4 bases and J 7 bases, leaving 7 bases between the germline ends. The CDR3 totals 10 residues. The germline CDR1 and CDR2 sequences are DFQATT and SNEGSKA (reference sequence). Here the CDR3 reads CSAIAGGYTF. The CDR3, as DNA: TGCAGTGCTATCGCAGGTGGCTACACCTTC.

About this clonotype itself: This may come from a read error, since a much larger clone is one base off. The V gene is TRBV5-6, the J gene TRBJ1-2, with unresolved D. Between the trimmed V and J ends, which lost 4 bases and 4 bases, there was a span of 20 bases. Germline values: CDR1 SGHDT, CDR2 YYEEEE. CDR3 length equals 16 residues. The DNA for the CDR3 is TGTGCCAGCAGCCCCAGGATAGGCCCGGAGGTCTATGGCTACACCTTC. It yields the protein CASSPRIGPEVYGYTF.

Written as DNA, the CDR3 is TGCAGTGCTAGAGACTTCAACTCCTACGAGCAGTACTTC. It codes for CSARDFNSYEQYF. J is TRBJ2-7 and V is TRBV20-1; no clear D gene. The ends were cut back, 0 bases at V and 0 bases at J, with 6 bases in the middle. The CDR3 totals 13 residues. Per germline, CDR1 DFQATT and CDR2 SNEGSKA (reference sequence).

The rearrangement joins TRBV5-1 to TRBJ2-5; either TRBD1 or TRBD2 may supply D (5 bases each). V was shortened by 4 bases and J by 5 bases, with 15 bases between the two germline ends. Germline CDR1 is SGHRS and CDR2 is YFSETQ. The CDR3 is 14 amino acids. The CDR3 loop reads CASSLGPIDETQYF. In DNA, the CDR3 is TGCGCCAGCAGCCTGGGACCTATCGATGAGACCCAGTACTTC.

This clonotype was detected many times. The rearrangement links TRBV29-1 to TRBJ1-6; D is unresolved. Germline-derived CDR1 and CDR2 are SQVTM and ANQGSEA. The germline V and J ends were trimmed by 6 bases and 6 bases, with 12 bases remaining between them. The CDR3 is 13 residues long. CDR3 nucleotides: TGCAGCGTCGCGGAGGAGGGTAATTCACCCCTCCACTTT. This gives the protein CSVAEEGNSPLHF.

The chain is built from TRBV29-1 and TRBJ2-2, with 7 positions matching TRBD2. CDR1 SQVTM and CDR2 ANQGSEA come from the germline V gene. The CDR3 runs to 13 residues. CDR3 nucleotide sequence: TGCAGTGTTAGCGGGCCGTACACCGGGGAGCTGTTTTTT. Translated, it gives CSVSGPYTGELFF.

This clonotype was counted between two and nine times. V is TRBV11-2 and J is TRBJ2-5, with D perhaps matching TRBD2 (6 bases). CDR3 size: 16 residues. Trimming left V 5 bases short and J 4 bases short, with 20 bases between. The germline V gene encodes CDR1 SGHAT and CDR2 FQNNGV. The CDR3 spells CASSKDPDYHRETQYF. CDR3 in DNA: TGTGCCAGCAGCAAAGATCCGGACTACCATAGAGAGACCCAGTACTTC.

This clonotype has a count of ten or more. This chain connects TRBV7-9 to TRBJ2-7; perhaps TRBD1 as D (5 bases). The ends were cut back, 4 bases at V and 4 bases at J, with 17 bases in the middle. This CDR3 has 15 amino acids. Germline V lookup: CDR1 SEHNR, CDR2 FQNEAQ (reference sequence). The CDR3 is CASSYLGAGLYEQYF. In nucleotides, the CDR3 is TGTGCCAGCAGCTACCTTGGGGCAGGGCTATACGAGCAGTACTTC.

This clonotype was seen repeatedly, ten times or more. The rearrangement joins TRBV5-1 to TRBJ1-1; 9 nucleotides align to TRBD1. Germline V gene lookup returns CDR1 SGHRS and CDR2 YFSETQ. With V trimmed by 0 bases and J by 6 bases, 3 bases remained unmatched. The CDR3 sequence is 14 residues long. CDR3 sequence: CASSLARQGAEAFF. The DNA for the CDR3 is TGCGCCAGCAGCTTGGCTAGACAGGGGGCTGAAGCTTTCTTT.

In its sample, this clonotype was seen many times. The CDR3 DNA is TGTGCCACCAGTGACAGGGGTGGTAGGGGCTACACCTTC. The encoded protein is CATSDRGGRGYTF. V usage is TRBV24-1 and J usage is TRBJ1-2; weak D call: TRBD1 (6 bases). The ends were cut back, 4 bases at V and 8 bases at J, with 13 bases in the middle. Germline V gives CDR1 KGHDR, CDR2 SFDVKD. The length of the CDR3 is 13 residues.

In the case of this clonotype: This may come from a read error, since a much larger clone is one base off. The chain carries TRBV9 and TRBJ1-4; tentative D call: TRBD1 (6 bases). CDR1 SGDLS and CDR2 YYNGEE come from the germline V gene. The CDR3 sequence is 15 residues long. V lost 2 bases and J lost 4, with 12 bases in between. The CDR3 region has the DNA TGTGCCAGCAGCGTGGCGACAGGCCATAATGAAAAACTGTTTTTT. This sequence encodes CASSVATGHNEKLFF.

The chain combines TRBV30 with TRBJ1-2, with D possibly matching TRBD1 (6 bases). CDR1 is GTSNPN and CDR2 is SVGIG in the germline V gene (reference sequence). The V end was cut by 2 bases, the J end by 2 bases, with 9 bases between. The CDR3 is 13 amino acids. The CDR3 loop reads CAWSPGQNYGYTF. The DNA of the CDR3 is TGTGCCTGGAGTCCTGGACAGAACTATGGCTACACCTTC. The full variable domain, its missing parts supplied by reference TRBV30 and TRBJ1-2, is SQTIHQWPATLVQPVGSPLSLECTVEGTSNPNLYWYRQAAGRGLQLLFYSVGIGQISSEVPQNLSASRPQDRQFILSSKKLLLSDSGFYLCAWSPGQNYGYTFGSGTRLTVV.

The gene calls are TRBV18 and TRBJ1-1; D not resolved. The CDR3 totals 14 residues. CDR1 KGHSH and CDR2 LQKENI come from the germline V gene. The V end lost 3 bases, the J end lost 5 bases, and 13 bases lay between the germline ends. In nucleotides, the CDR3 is TGTGCCAGCTCACCCTCGGGATACCTAACTGAAGCTTTCTTT. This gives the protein CASSPSGYLTEAFF.

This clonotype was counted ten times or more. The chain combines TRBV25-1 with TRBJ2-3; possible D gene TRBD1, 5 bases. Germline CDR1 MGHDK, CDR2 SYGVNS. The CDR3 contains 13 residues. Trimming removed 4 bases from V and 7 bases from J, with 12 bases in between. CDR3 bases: TGTGCCAGCAGTGGCCCAGGGTCACATACGCAGTATTTT. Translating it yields CASSGPGSHTQYF.

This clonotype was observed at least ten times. The CDR3 is CATSRDAGESNQPQHF. The CDR3 coding sequence is TGTGCCACCAGCAGGGACGCAGGGGAAAGCAATCAGCCCCAGCATTTT. The V gene is TRBV15, the J gene TRBJ1-5, with D possibly matching TRBD1 (6 bases). This CDR3 has 16 residues. Germline V CDR1 and CDR2: LNHNV, YYDKDF (reference sequence). Between the trimmed V and J ends, which lost 3 bases and 1 base, there was a span of 13 bases.

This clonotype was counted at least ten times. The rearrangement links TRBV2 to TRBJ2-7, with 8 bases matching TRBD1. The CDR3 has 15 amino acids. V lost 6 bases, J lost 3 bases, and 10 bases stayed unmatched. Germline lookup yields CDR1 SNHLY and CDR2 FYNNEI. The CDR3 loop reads CASRPGQGRGYEQYF. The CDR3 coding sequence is TGTGCCAGCAGACCTGGACAGGGTCGTGGCTACGAGCAGTACTTC.

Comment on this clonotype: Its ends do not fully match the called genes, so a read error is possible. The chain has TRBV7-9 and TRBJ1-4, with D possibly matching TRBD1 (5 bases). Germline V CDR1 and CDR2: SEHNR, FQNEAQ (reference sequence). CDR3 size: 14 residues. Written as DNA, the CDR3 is TGTGCCAGCAGCCCGAGGTTGACAGATGAAAAGCTGTTTTTT. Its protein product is CASSPRLTDEKLFF. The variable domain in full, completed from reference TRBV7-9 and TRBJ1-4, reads DTGVSQNPRHKITKRGQNVTFRCDPISEHNRLYWYRQTLGQGPEFLTYFQNEAQLEKSRLLSDRFSAERPKGSFSTLEIQRTEQGDSAMYLCASSPRLTDEKLFFGSGTQLSVL.

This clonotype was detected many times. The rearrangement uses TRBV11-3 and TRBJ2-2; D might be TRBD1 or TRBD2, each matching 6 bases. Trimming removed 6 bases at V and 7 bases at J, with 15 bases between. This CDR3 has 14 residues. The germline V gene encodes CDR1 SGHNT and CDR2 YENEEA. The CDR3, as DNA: TGTGCCAGCAGTCCACGGGGGCGAGACGGGGAGCTGTTTTTT. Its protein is CASSPRGRDGELFF. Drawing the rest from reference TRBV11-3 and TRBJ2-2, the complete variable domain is EAGVVQSPRYKIIEKKQPVAFWCNPISGHNTLYWYLQNLGQGPELLIRYENEEAVDDSQLPKDRFSAERLKGVDSTLKIQPAELGDSAVYLCASSPRGRDGELFFGEGSRLTVL.

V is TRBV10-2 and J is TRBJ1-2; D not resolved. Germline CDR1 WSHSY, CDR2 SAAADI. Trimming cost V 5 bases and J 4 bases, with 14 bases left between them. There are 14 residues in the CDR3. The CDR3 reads CASSYEGGVYGYTF. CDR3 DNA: TGCGCCAGCAGTTATGAGGGTGGAGTCTATGGCTACACCTTC.

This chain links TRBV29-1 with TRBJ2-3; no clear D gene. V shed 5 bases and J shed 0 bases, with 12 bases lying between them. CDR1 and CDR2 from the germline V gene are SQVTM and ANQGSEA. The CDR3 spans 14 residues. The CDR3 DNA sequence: TGCAGCGTTCCCGGCCAGGATAGCACAGATACGCAGTATTTT. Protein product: CSVPGQDSTDTQYF.

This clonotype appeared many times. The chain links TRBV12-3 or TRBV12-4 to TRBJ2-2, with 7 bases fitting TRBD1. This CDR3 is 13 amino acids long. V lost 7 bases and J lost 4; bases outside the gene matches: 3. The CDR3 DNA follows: TGTGCCAGCAAGACAGGGAGCACCGGGGAGCTGTTTTTT. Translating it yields CASKTGSTGELFF.

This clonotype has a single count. The CDR3 DNA follows: TGTGCCATCAGTGAGCGACAGGGGGCGGTCAGATCTGGCTACACCTTC. As protein: CAISERQGAVRSGYTF. The rearrangement uses TRBV10-3 and TRBJ1-2, with 10 bases that match TRBD1. V gave up 2 bases and J gave up 7 bases; unmatched junction bases: 10. The CDR3 extends over 16 amino acids. The germline gives CDR1 ENHRY, CDR2 SYGVKD.

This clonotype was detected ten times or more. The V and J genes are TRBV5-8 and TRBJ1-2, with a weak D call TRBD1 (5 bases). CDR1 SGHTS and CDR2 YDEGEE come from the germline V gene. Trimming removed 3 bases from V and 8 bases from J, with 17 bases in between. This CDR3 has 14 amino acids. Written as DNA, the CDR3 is TGTGCCAGCAGCTCCCCTCAGGGTCCCAGGGGCTACACCTTC. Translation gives CASSSPQGPRGYTF.

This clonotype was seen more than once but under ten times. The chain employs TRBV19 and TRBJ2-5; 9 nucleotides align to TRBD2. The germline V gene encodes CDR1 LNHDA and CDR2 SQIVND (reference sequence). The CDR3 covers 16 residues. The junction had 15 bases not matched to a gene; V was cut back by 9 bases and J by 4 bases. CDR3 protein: CASSVASGTGGETQYF. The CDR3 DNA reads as TGTGCCAGCAGCGTAGCTAGCGGGACTGGGGGAGAGACCCAGTACTTC.

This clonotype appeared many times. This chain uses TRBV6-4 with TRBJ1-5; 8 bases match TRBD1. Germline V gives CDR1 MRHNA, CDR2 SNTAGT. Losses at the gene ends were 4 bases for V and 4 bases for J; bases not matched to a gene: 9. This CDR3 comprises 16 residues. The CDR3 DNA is TGTGCCAGCAGTGTCCCCTCGGACAGGGCGAATCAGCCCCAGCATTTT. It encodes CASSVPSDRANQPQHF.

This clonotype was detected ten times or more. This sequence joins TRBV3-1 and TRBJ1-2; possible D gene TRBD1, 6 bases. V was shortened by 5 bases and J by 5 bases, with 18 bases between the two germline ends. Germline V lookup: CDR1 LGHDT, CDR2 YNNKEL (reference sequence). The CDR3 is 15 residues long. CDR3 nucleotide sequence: TGTGCCAGCAGCGAAAGTCCAGGGGATGAGTATGGCTACACCTTC. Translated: CASSESPGDEYGYTF.

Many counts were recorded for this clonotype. The CDR3 coding sequence is TGTGCCAGCAGCCAAGCGGCAGGGCGGAAAGAGACCCAGTACTTC. Translated, it gives CASSQAAGRKETQYF. The chain combines TRBV4-2 with TRBJ2-5; TRBD1 might be the D (5 bases). CDR1 is LGHNA and CDR2 is YNFKEQ in the germline V gene. Trimming removed 1 base at V and 3 bases at J, with 12 bases between. The CDR3 is made up of 15 amino acids.

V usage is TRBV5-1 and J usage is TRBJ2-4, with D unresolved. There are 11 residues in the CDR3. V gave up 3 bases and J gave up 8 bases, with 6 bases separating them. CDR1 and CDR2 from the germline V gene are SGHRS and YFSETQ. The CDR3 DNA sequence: TGCGCCAGCAGCTCAGATGACATTCAGTACTTC. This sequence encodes CASSSDDIQYF. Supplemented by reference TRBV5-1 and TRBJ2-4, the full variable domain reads KAGVTQTPRYLIKTRGQQVTLSCSPISGHRSVSWYQQTPGQGLQFLFEYFSETQRNKGNFPGRFSGRQFSNSRSEMNVSTLELGDSALYLCASSSDDIQYFGAGTRLSVL.

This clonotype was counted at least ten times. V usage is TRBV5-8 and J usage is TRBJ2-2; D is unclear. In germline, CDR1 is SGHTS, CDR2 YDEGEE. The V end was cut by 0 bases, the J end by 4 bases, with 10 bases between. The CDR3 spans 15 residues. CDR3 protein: CASSLALPSTGELFF. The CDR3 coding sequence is TGTGCCAGCAGCTTGGCCTTGCCTAGCACCGGGGAGCTGTTTTTT. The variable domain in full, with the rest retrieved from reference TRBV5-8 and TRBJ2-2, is EAGVTQSPTHLIKTRGQQATLRCSPISGHTSVYWYQQALGLGLQFLLWYDEGEERNRGNFPPRFSGRQFPNYSSELNVNALELEDSALYLCASSLALPSTGELFFGEGSRLTVL.